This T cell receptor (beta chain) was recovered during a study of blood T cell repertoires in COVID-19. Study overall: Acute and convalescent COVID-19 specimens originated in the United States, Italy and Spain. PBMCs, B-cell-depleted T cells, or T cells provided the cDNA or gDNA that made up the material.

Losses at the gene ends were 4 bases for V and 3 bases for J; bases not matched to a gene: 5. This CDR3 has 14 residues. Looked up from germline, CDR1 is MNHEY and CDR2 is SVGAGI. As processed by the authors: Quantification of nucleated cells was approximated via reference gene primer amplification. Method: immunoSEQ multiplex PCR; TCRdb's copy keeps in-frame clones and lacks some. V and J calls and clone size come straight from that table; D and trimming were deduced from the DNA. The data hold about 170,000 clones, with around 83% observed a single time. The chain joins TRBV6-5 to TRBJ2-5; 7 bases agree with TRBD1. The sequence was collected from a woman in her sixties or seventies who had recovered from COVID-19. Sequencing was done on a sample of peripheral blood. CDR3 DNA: TGTGCCAGCAGTTGGGACAGCTCAAAAGAGACCCAGTACTTC. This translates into CASSWDSSKETQYF.